The rows below give T cell receptor beta chains drawn from one sample of a study of identical twins. TCRdb called the 5' RACE reads again in MiXCR, with one record for every CDR3 protein. This sample has about 200,000 distinct CDR3 sequences; roughly a tenth occur once, and the top ten carry 9% to 10%. Sequencing used memory T cells sorted from blood. These receptor sequences come from a man aged 45-60 years in good health. CDR3s include the opening cysteine and the closing phenylalanine or tryptophan.

CDR3 | length | J | V
CASSRDREGFRSQHF | 15 | TRBJ1-5 | TRBV5-5
CASSPGGNSGYTF | 13 | TRBJ1-2 | TRBV7-3
CASSWQSLAQNYEQYF | 16 | TRBJ2-7 | TRBV28
CSAGTGTSGTGELFF | 15 | TRBJ2-2 | TRBV29-1
CAISDLTGHTEAFF | 14 | TRBJ1-1 | TRBV10-3
CASSLSLGNTEAFF | 14 | TRBJ1-1 | TRBV12-3/TRBV12-4
CASSGSRGYEQYF | 13 | TRBJ2-7 | TRBV9
CASNHPAANEKLFF | 14 | TRBJ1-4 | TRBV7-9
CASRSSGARTGELFF | 15 | TRBJ2-2 | TRBV6-1
CASSHTPEFPDTQYF | 15 | TRBJ2-3 | TRBV4-2
CASTKQTGRNTGELFF | 16 | TRBJ2-2 | TRBV19
CSVGPNGETQYF | 12 | TRBJ2-5 | TRBV29-1
CASSLLSGTEAFF | 13 | TRBJ1-1 | TRBV7-2
CASSLGQGAQDTQYF | 15 | TRBJ2-3 | TRBV12-3/TRBV12-4
CASTAGGRDTQYF | 13 | TRBJ2-3 | TRBV7-2
CSARDRGASGDQYF | 14 | TRBJ2-7 | TRBV20-1
CASSPGSGGGQYF | 13 | TRBJ2-7 | TRBV6-1
CASSLREGSYGYTF | 14 | TRBJ1-2 | TRBV5-4
CASRQGETREQYF | 13 | TRBJ2-7 | TRBV6-1
CSASPSGGSTDTQYF | 15 | TRBJ2-3 | TRBV20-1
CASSLEGGTGYTF | 13 | TRBJ1-2 | TRBV11-2
CADRGSNQPQHF | 12 | TRBJ1-5 | TRBV21-1
CASTVTPDSANYGYTF | 16 | TRBJ1-2 | TRBV5-1
CSAPGQGLSPLHF | 13 | TRBJ1-6 | TRBV20-1
CASSAGPLYEQYF | 13 | TRBJ2-7 | TRBV7-8
CASSRGADTQYF | 12 | TRBJ2-3 | TRBV5-6
CASSLERGQPQHF | 13 | TRBJ1-5 | TRBV7-9
CSVAWGAKGYTF | 12 | TRBJ1-2 | TRBV29-1
CASSTGTSGVNEQFF | 15 | TRBJ2-1 | TRBV6-1
CASSPGQAGVTEAFF | 15 | TRBJ1-1 | TRBV18
CASTESPENYGYTF | 14 | TRBJ1-2 | TRBV9
CASSYLQGYEQYF | 13 | TRBJ2-7 | TRBV27
CASRVEKRQAYNEQFF | 16 | TRBJ2-1 | TRBV21-1
CASSFAALRGYTF | 13 | TRBJ1-2 | TRBV7-9
CASSQVTGGPYEQYF | 15 | TRBJ2-7 | TRBV4-2
CASSLRQEGSSPLHF | 15 | TRBJ1-6 | TRBV5-1
CASSSGLAGSYNEQFF | 16 | TRBJ2-1 | TRBV6-5
CASSEERGTDTQYF | 14 | TRBJ2-3 | TRBV10-2
CASSQDRGQNTF | 12 | TRBJ1-2 | TRBV4-3
CASSLAGETNEKLFF | 15 | TRBJ1-4 | TRBV5-1
CASSYSRTNTAELFF | 15 | TRBJ2-2 | TRBV6-5
CASRGVLAGQQFF | 13 | TRBJ2-1 | TRBV2
CASRDGPSTDTQYF | 14 | TRBJ2-3 | TRBV19
CSVWDRVPQETQYF | 14 | TRBJ2-5 | TRBV29-1
CASSLARANTDTQYF | 15 | TRBJ2-3 | TRBV5-1
CSARARLAGGRYNEQFF | 17 | TRBJ2-1 | TRBV20-1
CASSGPRGATNEKLFF | 16 | TRBJ1-4 | TRBV28
CASSTKNTGELFF | 13 | TRBJ2-2 | TRBV7-9
CASSSGYEQFF | 11 | TRBJ2-1 | TRBV7-9
CASSSGGPSDTQYF | 14 | TRBJ2-3 | TRBV5-1